Following are 5 T cell receptor beta chains from one sample sequenced in a study of tumor-infiltrating lymphocytes in primary liver carcinoma. The source of the blood RNA was unsorted whole blood, and germline DNA was extracted as well. From around 500 ng of total RNA, TCR beta-specific cDNA was reverse-transcribed using a constant-region primer. Three nested multiplex PCR rounds, a slightly modified ARM-PCR method, built the TCR beta libraries. A C-beta reverse primer and TRBV1-TRBV30 forward primers served in each of the first two PCR rounds, at about 10 cycles apiece. TCRdb independently ran MiXCR on the multiplex PCR reads; one entry per CDR3 protein. The sample carries roughly 330,000 distinct CDR3 sequences, almost 65% recorded once. The sample taken for sequencing was peripheral blood. The receptors come from a man in his forties or fifties with primary liver carcinoma and hepatitis B virus infection.

The V and J genes are TRBV6-1 and TRBJ2-2; unclear D gene. V was clipped by 4 bases and J by 0 bases, with 9 bases between them. Germline V gives CDR1 MNHNS, CDR2 SASEGT. The CDR3 is 15 amino acids. CDR3 sequence reads: CASSGTDANTGELFF. The CDR3 DNA sequence: TGTGCCAGCAGTGGTACGGACGCGAACACCGGGGAGCTGTTTTTT.

This clonotype was detected only a few times. V usage is TRBV5-5 and J usage is TRBJ2-7, with D tentatively TRBD1 or TRBD2 (6 bases each). Germline CDR1 is SGHKS and CDR2 is YYEKEE (reference sequence). CDR3 length: 13 residues. The V end lost 1 base, the J end lost 5 bases, and 10 bases lay between the germline ends. The CDR3 DNA is TGTGCCAGCAGCTTGCTCGGGGGCCACGAGCAGTACTTC. This codes for CASSLLGGHEQYF.

This clonotype occurred many times. The J gene is TRBJ1-1, the V gene TRBV10-3; the D gene is possibly TRBD1 (5 bases). The V end was cut by 7 bases, the J end by 3 bases, with 15 bases between. CDR3 size: 14 residues. Germline V gene sequence: CDR1 ENHRY, CDR2 SYGVKD. This chain's CDR3 is CAITLGPGYTEAFF. Here the CDR3 DNA reads TGTGCCATCACCCTGGGACCAGGCTACACTGAAGCTTTCTTT.

This clonotype showed up just once. A much larger clone lies a single base off, so this may be a read error. This chain connects TRBV10-3 to TRBJ2-7; 7 nucleotides align to TRBD1. Germline CDR1 ENHRY, CDR2 SYGVKD. After removal of 0 bases from V and 1 base from J, the junction contained 3 bases not matched to a gene. CDR3 length equals 15 residues. Here the CDR3 DNA reads TGTGCCATCAGTGAGTCGACAGGGTGTTCCTACGAGCAGTACTTC. Its protein product is CAISESTGCSYEQYF.

Remarks on this clonotype: This clone may be a read error of a much larger clone one base away. This chain connects TRBV6-6 to TRBJ2-1; 10 nucleotides agree with TRBD2. The germline V gene has CDR1 MNHNY and CDR2 SVGAGI (reference sequence). The CDR3 contains 15 residues. The CDR3 here is CASSYSPSGSNEQLF. CDR3 bases: TGTGCCAGCAGTTACTCGCCTAGCGGGAGTAATGAGCAGCTCTTC.